Ten or more counts support the clone carrying this T cell receptor (beta chain). Its antigen is not identified. V was trimmed by 0 bases and J by 7 bases, leaving 20 bases between them. Germline V gene lookup returns CDR1 LGHNA and CDR2 YNFKEQ. The CDR3 extends over 17 amino acids. The data originate from a study of T-cell reconstitution after alpha-beta-depleted transplantation in children. Broader study findings: After transplant, high TCRbeta diversity at day 60 in some patients arose from surviving recipient T cells and thymic progenitors. Expanded clones from the graft, numbering several hundred, reportedly supplied alpha-beta T cells about two months after transplant. Once a year had passed after transplant, T-cell counts and diversity came mostly from newly produced T cells.

Molecular barcoding with unique molecular identifiers was used for the TCRbeta library. Each CDR3 protein is one row after TCRdb ran MiXCR on the PCR reads. Of around 30,000 distinct CDR3 sequences listed, 6% to 8.5% were seen once; the top ten hold roughly 27%. The receptor comes from a child less than two years old who had a stem cell transplant for acute myeloid leukemia, so the T cells may come from the graft donor. The source material was peripheral blood, sampled 60 days after TCRalphabeta/CD19-depleted stem cell transplant. The rearrangement links TRBV4-2 to TRBJ2-3; D might be TRBD2 (6 bases). In DNA, the CDR3 is TGTGCCAGCAGCCAAGATAGGGCAGGAGGGGTCAGAAATACGCAGTATTTT. Amino acid sequence: CASSQDRAGGVRNTQYF.